This is a list of T cell receptor beta chains from one sample in a study of blood T cell repertoires in COVID-19. The data were produced by immunoSEQ multiplex PCR, yet TCRdb's version contains in-frame clones alone and is incomplete. The sample consists of more than 100,000 clones, around four fifths of them appearing once. The specimen was peripheral blood. The receptors were gathered from a man aged 55 to 70 with active or convalescent COVID-19. The CDR3 runs from the conserved cysteine through the conserved F or W. Each record gives: D gene, V gene, J gene, clone size, CDR3 protein, CDR3 DNA. A D gene is named only where the DNA matches it firmly. A row's size may be missing; if present it is once, few, many or a size class.

.	TRBV12-1	TRBJ1-2	.	CPPRGANYGYTF	TGTCCTCCGCGGGGAGCTAACTATGGCTACACCTTC
.	TRBV11-3	TRBJ1-3	.	CASSLNRDSGNTIYF	TGTGCCAGCAGCCTCAACAGGGACTCTGGAAACACCATATATTTT
.	TRBV21-1	TRBJ2-7	.	CASITGTKGYEQYF	TGTGCCAGCATTACAGGTACCAAGGGATACGAGCAGTACTTC
.	TRBV10-2	TRBJ2-1	.	CASTRQNEQFF	TGCGCCAGCACTAGACAGAATGAGCAGTTCTTC
TRBD1	TRBV28	TRBJ1-6	.	CASSFSGGENSPLHF	TGTGCCAGCAGTTTCTCAGGGGGCGAAAATTCACCCCTCCACTTT
.	TRBV28	TRBJ2-7	.	CASSLSSYEQYF	TGTGCCAGCAGTTTGAGCTCCTACGAGCAGTACTTC
.	TRBV19	TRBJ1-1	.	CASSIGAGFDTEAFF	TGTGCCAGTAGTATTGGGGCAGGCTTCGACACTGAAGCTTTCTTT
TRBD2	TRBV5-1	TRBJ2-7	.	CASRLAGPYEQYF	TGCGCCAGCCGACTAGCGGGACCCTACGAGCAGTACTTC
TRBD1	TRBV11-2	TRBJ1-3	few	CASSRQGAGNTIYF	TGTGCCAGCAGCAGACAGGGGGCTGGAAACACCATATATTTT
TRBD1	TRBV2	TRBJ2-5	.	CASKGNRGQETQYF	TGTGCCAGCAAGGGGAACAGGGGGCAAGAGACCCAGTACTTC
.	TRBV18	TRBJ1-6	.	CASSPKDSGNSPLHF	TGTGCCAGCTCACCAAAGGACTCGGGTAATTCACCCCTCCACTTT
TRBD2	TRBV24-1	TRBJ2-2	.	CATSDGTSGTTGELFF	TGTGCCACCAGTGACGGGACTAGCGGGACCACCGGGGAGCTGTTTTTT
TRBD1	TRBV4-1	TRBJ2-7	.	CASSQDPNRGRYEQYF	TGCGCCAGCAGCCAAGACCCAAACAGGGGGCGCTACGAGCAGTACTTC
.	TRBV7-9	TRBJ2-1	.	CASSLLSAEQFF	TGTGCCAGCAGCCTCCTTAGCGCGGAGCAGTTCTTC
.	TRBV28	TRBJ1-5	.	CASRSTTRGAGQPQHF	TGTGCCAGCAGGTCTACAACCCGGGGCGCGGGGCAGCCCCAGCATTTT
.	TRBV5-1	TRBJ1-4	few	CASSLRAGSPNEKLFF	TGCGCCAGCAGCTTAAGGGCGGGCTCACCTAATGAAAAACTGTTTTTT
.	TRBV7-7	TRBJ2-7	.	CASSRSLVHEQYF	TGTGCCAGCAGCCGATCCTTAGTGCACGAGCAGTACTTC
TRBD2	TRBV2	TRBJ2-3	.	CASSITSGRGDTQYF	TGTGCCAGCAGTATTACTAGCGGGAGAGGAGATACGCAGTATTTT
.	TRBV9	TRBJ2-7	.	CASSGGVEGIYEQYF	TGTGCCAGCAGCGGGGGGGTCGAGGGTATTTACGAGCAGTACTTC
.	TRBV30	TRBJ2-5	few	CAWSVLVKETQYF	TGTGCCTGGAGTGTTCTAGTTAAAGAGACCCAGTACTTC
TRBD1	TRBV4-1	TRBJ2-7	.	CASSQQGYGTGASYEQYF	TGCGCCAGCAGCCAACAGGGGTACGGGACAGGGGCGTCCTACGAGCAGTACTTC
TRBD1	TRBV18	TRBJ1-3	.	CASSPDRAGNTIYF	TGTGCCAGCTCACCAGACAGGGCCGGAAACACCATATATTTT
.	TRBV5-1	TRBJ2-3	.	CASSLGTDVSTDTQYF	TGCGCCAGCAGCTTGGGGACAGACGTTAGCACAGATACGCAGTATTTT
.	TRBV6-1	TRBJ1-2	few	CASSEHEGRVGYTF	TGTGCCAGCAGTGAACATGAGGGGAGGGTTGGCTACACCTTC
TRBD1	TRBV7-2	TRBJ2-7	.	CASSRDRGREQYF	TGTGCCAGCAGCCGGGACAGGGGGCGCGAGCAGTACTTC
TRBD1	TRBV5-4	TRBJ2-4	.	CASSSPGQGLAKNIQYF	TGTGCCAGCAGCTCCCCGGGACAGGGGCTAGCCAAAAACATTCAGTACTTC
.	TRBV7-3	TRBJ2-2	.	CASSLAGLPGELFF	TGTGCCAGCAGCTTAGCAGGGCTTCCCGGGGAGCTGTTTTTT